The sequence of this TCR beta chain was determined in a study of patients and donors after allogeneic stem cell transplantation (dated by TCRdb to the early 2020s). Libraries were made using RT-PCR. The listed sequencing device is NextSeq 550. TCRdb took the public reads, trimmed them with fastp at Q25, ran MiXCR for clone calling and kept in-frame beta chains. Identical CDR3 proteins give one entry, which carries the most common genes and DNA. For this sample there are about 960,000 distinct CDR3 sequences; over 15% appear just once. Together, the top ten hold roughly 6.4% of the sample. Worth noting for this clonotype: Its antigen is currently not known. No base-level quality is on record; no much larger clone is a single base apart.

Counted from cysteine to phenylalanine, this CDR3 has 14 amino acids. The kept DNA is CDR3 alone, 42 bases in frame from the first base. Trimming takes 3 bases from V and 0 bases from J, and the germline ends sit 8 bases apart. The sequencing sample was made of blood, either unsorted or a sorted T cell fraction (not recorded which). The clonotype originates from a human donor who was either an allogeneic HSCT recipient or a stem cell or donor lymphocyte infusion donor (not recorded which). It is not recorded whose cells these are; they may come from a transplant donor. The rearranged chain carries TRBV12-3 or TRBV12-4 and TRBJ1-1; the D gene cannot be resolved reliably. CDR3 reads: CASSLIAMNTEAFF. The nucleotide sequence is TGTGCCAGCAGTTTGATAGCAATGAACACTGAAGCTTTCTTT.